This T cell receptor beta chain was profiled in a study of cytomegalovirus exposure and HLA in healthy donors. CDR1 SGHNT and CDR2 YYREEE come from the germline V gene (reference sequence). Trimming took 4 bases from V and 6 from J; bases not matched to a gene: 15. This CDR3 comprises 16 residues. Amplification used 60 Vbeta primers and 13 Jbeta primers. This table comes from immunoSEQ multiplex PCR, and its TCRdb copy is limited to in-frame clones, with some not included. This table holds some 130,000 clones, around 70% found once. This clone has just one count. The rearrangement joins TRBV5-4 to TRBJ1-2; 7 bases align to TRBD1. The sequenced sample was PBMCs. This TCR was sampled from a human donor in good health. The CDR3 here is CASSHGRRGRGDGYTF. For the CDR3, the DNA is TGTGCCAGCAGCCATGGTAGGAGGGGGCGAGGAGATGGCTACACCTTC.